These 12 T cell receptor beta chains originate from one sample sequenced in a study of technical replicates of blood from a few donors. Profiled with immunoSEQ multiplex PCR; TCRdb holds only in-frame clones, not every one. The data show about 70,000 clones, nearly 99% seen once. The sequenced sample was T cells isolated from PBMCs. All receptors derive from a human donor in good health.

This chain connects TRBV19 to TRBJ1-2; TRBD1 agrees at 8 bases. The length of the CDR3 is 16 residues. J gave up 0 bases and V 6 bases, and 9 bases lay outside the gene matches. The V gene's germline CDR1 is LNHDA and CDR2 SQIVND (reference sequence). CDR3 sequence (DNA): TGTGCCAGTAGCCCATTGGTGGGACAGGCTAACTATGGCTACACCTTC. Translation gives CASSPLVGQANYGYTF. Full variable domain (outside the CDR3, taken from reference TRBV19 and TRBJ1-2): DGGITQSPKYLFRKEGQNVTLSCEQNLNHDAMYWYRQDPGQGLRLIYYSQIVNDFQKGDIAEGYSVSREKKESFPLTVTSAQKNPTAFYLCASSPLVGQANYGYTFGSGTRLTVV.

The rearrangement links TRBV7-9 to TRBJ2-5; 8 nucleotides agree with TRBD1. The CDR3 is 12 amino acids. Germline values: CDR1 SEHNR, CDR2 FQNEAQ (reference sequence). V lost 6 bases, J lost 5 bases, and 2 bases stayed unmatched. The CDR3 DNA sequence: TGTGCCAGCAGGCCAGGGGGCGAGACCCAGTACTTC. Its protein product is CASRPGGETQYF.

DNA for the CDR3: TGTGCCAGCAGCCAATGGGGGGTCCTAGCGGGAGTGGCAGGGGAGCTGTTTTTT. Residues: CASSQWGVLAGVAGELFF. The rearrangement links TRBV11-2 to TRBJ2-2, with TRBD2 identical over 10 bases. This CDR3 comprises 18 residues. Germline V gene lookup returns CDR1 SGHAT and CDR2 FQNNGV. J lost 8 bases, V lost 5 bases, and 17 bases had no gene match.

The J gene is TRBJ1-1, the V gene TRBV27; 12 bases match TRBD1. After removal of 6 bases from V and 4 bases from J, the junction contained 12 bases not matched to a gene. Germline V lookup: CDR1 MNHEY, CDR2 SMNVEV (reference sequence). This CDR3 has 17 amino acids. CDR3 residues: CASSRTWDRGRPTEAFF. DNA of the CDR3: TGTGCCAGCAGCCGGACGTGGGACAGGGGGCGGCCCACTGAAGCTTTCTTT.

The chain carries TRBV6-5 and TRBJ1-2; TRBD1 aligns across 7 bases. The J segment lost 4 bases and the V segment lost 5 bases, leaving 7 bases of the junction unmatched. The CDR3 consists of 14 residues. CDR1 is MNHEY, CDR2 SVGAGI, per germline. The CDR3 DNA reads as TGTGCCAGCAGTAGGGACAGACCTCTCTATGGCTACACCTTC. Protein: CASSRDRPLYGYTF.

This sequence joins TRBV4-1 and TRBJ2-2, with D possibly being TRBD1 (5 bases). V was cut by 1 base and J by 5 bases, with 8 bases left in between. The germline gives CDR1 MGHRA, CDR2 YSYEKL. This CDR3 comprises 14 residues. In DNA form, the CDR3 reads TGCGCCAGCAGCCAAGGACAGTGGACCGGGGAGCTGTTTTTT. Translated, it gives CASSQGQWTGELFF.

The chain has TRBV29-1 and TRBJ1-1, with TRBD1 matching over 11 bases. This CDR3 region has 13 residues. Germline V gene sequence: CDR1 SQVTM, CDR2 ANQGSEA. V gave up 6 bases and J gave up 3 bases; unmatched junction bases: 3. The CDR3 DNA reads TGCAGCGTGGACAGGGGGCTGGACACTGAAGCTTTCTTT. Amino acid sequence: CSVDRGLDTEAFF.

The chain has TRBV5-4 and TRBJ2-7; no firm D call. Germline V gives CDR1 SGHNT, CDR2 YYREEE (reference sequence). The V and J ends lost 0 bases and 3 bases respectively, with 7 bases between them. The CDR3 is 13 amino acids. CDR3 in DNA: TGTGCCAGCAGCTTGGATGTAGTCTACGAGCAGTACTTC. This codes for CASSLDVVYEQYF.

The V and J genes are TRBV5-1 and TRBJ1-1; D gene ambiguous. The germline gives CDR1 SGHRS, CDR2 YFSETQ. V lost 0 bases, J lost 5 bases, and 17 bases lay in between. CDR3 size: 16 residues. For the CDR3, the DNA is TGCGCCAGCAGCTTGGTCGTCAGTCAGATTTTGACTGAAGCTTTCTTT. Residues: CASSLVVSQILTEAFF. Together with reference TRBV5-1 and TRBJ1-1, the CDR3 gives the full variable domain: KAGVTQTPRYLIKTRGQQVTLSCSPISGHRSVSWYQQTPGQGLQFLFEYFSETQRNKGNFPGRFSGRQFSNSRSEMNVSTLELGDSALYLCASSLVVSQILTEAFFGQGTRLTVV.

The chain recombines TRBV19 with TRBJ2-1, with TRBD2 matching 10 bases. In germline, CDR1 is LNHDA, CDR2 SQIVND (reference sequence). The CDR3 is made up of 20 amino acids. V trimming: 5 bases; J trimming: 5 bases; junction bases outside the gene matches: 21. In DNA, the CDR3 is TGTGCCAGTAGTGATTGGAGGACTAGCGGATCCTATATATACCACAATGAGCAGTTCTTC. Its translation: CASSDWRTSGSYIYHNEQFF.

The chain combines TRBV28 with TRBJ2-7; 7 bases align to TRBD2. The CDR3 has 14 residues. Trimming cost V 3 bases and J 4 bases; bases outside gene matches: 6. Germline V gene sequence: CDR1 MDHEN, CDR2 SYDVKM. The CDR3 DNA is TGTGCCAGCAGTTTGTGGGAGGGAGAATACGAGCAGTACTTC. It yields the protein CASSLWEGEYEQYF.

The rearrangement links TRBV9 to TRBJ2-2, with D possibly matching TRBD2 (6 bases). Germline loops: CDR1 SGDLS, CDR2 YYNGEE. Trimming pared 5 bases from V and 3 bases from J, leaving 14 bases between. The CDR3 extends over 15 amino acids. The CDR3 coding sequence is TGTGCCAGCAGGGGCGGGACCGGGGACACCGGGGAGCTGTTTTTT. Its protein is CASRGGTGDTGELFF.